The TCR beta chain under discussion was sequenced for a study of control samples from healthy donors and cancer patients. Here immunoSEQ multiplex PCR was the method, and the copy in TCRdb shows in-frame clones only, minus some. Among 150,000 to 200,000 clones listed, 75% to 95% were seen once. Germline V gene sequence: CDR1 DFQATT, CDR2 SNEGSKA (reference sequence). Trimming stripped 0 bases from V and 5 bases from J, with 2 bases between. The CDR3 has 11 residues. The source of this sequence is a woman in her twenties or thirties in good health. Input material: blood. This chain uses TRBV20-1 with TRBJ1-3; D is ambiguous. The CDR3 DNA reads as TGCAGTGCTAGAGACAGAAACACCATATATTTT. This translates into CSARDRNTIYF.